The rows below give T cell receptor beta chains drawn from one sample of a study of blood T cell repertoires in COVID-19. Clones were sequenced by immunoSEQ multiplex PCR, and TCRdb holds only the in-frame ones, with some missing. This table holds 45,000 to 50,000 clones, roughly 80% found once. The source material was peripheral blood. These receptors originate from a man in his forties with acute or convalescent COVID-19. Each CDR3 is given with its conserved first and last residue. A D gene is named only where the DNA matches it firmly. Only some rows state a clone size, as once, few, many or a class for expanded clones.

j_call,d_call,clone_size,v_call,cdr3_nt,cdr3_aa
TRBJ2-3,NA,few,TRBV12-3/TRBV12-4,TGTGCCAGCAGTCTTATTCAGGGAGATACGCAGTATTTT,CASSLIQGDTQYF
TRBJ1-6,NA,NA,TRBV19,TGTGCCAGTACTCTGCGGGGCCAGGGTAATTCACCCCTCCACTTT,CASTLRGQGNSPLHF
TRBJ1-1,NA,NA,TRBV5-1,TGCGCCAGCAGCTCTGGGGCCAGGGAGGGAACTGAAGCTTTCTTT,CASSSGAREGTEAFF
TRBJ2-2,TRBD2,NA,TRBV6-4,TGTGCCAGCAGTGAATTCCGGGGGGGCACCACCGGGGAGCTGTTTTTT,CASSEFRGGTTGELFF
TRBJ2-3,TRBD1,NA,TRBV10-3,TGTGCCATCAGTGACTCAAGGGGGCTTCGAGGGATGGATACGCAGTATTTT,CAISDSRGLRGMDTQYF
TRBJ1-2,NA,NA,TRBV5-1,TGCGCAGAAAAACCCGGGGTCTATGGCTACACCTTC,CAEKPGVYGYTF
TRBJ2-5,NA,NA,TRBV27,TGTGCCAGCAGGGGTAAGAGGATAGAGACCCAGTACTTC,CASRGKRIETQYF
TRBJ1-5,NA,NA,TRBV2,TGTGCCAGCAGTGAACAGATCCGAAGCAATCAGCCCCAGCATTTT,CASSEQIRSNQPQHF
TRBJ2-6,NA,NA,TRBV7-6,TGTGCCAGCAGCTTGGCCATGGCCGGGGCCAACGTCCTGACTTTC,CASSLAMAGANVLTF
TRBJ2-4,NA,NA,TRBV20-1,TGCAGTGCAGCAAAAAACATTCAGTACTTC,CSAAKNIQYF
TRBJ1-2,NA,few,TRBV14,TGTGCCAGCAGCCGATATAACCGGGACATCAATGGCTACACCTTC,CASSRYNRDINGYTF
TRBJ1-4,TRBD1,NA,TRBV12-5,TGTGCTAGTGGGCCAGGACAGGGGGAAGAAAAACTGTTTTTT,CASGPGQGEEKLFF
TRBJ2-2,NA,NA,TRBV7-8,TGTGCCAGCAGCTTAGTGGGGGGAGATCGGACCGGGGAGCTGTTTTTT,CASSLVGGDRTGELFF
TRBJ2-2,NA,NA,TRBV28,TGTGCCAGCAGAACAGGTTGGCTCAACACCGGGGAGCTGTTTTTT,CASRTGWLNTGELFF
TRBJ1-6,TRBD1,NA,TRBV19,TGTGCCAGTAGTATTGGGGACAGGGGTAATTCACCCCTCCACTTT,CASSIGDRGNSPLHF
TRBJ2-5,TRBD2,NA,TRBV5-4,TGTGCCAGCAATGCGGGGGGGACCCAAGAGACCCAGTACTTC,CASNAGGTQETQYF
TRBJ2-1,TRBD1,once,TRBV9,TGTGCCAGCAGCGCTCCCCCTCGGACAGGGCACTACAATGAGCAGTTCTTC,CASSAPPRTGHYNEQFF
TRBJ2-3,TRBD2,NA,TRBV11-3,TGTGCCAGCAGCTTGGGACTAGCTACAGATACGCAGTATTTT,CASSLGLATDTQYF
TRBJ1-1,NA,NA,TRBV20-1,TGCAGTGCTCTACAGGCCAGCGCTTTCTTT,CSALQASAFF
TRBJ2-3,TRBD1,NA,TRBV2,TGTGCCAGCAGTGATCCCAGGGGGCGAACAGATACGCAGTATTTT,CASSDPRGRTDTQYF
TRBJ1-1,TRBD1,NA,TRBV5-1,TGCGCCAGCAGCACAGGGGCGCGGACTGAAGCTTTCTTT,CASSTGARTEAFF
TRBJ2-7,NA,NA,TRBV9,TGTGCCAGCAGCGTAAGCGACTACGAGCAGTACTTC,CASSVSDYEQYF
TRBJ2-1,TRBD2,NA,TRBV9,TGTGCCAGCAGCGTTTCCTTCCTAGCGGCGGGCAACAATGAGCAGTTCTTC,CASSVSFLAAGNNEQFF
TRBJ2-5,TRBD2,NA,TRBV5-1,TGCGCCAGCAGCTCAAGTACTAGCGGGGGGGCCGCTGAGACCCAGTACTTC,CASSSSTSGGAAETQYF
TRBJ2-7,NA,NA,TRBV28,TGTGCCAGCAGTACACCGGGACGGGAGAGTTTC,CASSTPGRESF
TRBJ1-2,NA,NA,TRBV5-6,TGTGCCAGCAGCCGGGTGGGCTATGGCTACACCTTC,CASSRVGYGYTF
TRBJ2-5,NA,few,TRBV3-1/TRBV3-2,TGTGCCAGCAGCCACAGACTCCAGAGGGAGACCCAGTACTTC,CASSHRLQRETQYF
TRBJ1-4,NA,NA,TRBV18,TGTGCCAGCTCACCTATGGCAGATAATAATGAAAAACTGTTTTTT,CASSPMADNNEKLFF
TRBJ2-5,NA,NA,TRBV5-1,TGCGCCAGCAGCTTGAATTCGGTCAGGTCCCCTCAAGAGACCCAGTACTTC,CASSLNSVRSPQETQYF